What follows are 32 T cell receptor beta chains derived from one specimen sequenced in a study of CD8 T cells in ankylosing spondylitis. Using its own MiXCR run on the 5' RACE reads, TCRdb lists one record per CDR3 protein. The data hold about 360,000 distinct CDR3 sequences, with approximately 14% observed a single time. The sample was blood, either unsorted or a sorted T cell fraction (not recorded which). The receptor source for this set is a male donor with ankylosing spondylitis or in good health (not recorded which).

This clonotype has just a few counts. This chain's CDR3 is CASSYGLAGGWDEQFF. Written as DNA, the CDR3 is TGTGCCAGCAGTTATGGGCTAGCGGGAGGCTGGGATGAGCAGTTCTTC. The rearrangement links TRBV6-5 to TRBJ2-1; 11 nucleotides line up with TRBD2. Germline V gene sequence: CDR1 MNHEY, CDR2 SVGAGI. This CDR3 is built from 16 residues. V lost 3 bases, J lost 8 bases, and 9 bases stayed unmatched.

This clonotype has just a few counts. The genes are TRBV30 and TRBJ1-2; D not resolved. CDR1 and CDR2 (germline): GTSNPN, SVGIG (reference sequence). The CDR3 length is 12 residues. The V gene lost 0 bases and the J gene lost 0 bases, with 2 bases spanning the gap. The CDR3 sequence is CAWSVTNYGYTF. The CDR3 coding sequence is TGTGCCTGGAGTGTAACTAACTATGGCTACACCTTC.

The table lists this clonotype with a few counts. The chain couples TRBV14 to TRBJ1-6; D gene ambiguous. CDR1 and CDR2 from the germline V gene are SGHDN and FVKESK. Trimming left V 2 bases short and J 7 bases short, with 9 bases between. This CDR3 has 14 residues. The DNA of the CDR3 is TGTGCCAGCAGCCAATTCCTCCTCAATTCACCCCTCCACTTT. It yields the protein CASSQFLLNSPLHF.

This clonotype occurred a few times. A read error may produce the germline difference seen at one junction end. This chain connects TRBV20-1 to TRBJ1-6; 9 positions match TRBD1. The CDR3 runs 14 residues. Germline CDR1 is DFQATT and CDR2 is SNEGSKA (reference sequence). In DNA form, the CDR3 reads TGCAGTGCTGGGACAGGGTCCTCTAATTCACCCCTCCACTTT. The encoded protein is CSAGTGSSNSPLHF.

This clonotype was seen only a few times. The CDR3 loop is CAISEFKSDGYTF. In DNA, the CDR3 is TGTGCCATCAGTGAGTTTAAATCGGATGGCTACACCTTC. The chain links TRBV10-3 to TRBJ1-2, with no clear D. V was cut by 1 base and J by 6 bases, with 9 bases left in between. CDR3 length: 13 residues. The V gene's germline CDR1 is ENHRY and CDR2 SYGVKD.

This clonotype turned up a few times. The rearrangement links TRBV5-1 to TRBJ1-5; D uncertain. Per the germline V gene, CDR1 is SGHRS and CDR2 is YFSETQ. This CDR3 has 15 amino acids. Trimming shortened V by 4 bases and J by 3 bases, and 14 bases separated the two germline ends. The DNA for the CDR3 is TGCGCCAGCAGCCTGTATGGGGATCTCAATCAGCCCCAGCATTTT. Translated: CASSLYGDLNQPQHF.

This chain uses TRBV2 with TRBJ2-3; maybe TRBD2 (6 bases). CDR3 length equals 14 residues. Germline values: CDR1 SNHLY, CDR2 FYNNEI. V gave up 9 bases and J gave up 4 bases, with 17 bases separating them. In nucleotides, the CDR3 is TGTGCCAGTATGGGGGGAGTGGCAGCAGATACGCAGTATTTT. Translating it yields CASMGGVAADTQYF.

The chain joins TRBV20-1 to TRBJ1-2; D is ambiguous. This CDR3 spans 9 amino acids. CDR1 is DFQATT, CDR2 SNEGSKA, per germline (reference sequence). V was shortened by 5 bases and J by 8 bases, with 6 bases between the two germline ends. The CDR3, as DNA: TGCAGTGCTGAAAGGGGCTACACCTTC. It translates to CSAERGYTF.

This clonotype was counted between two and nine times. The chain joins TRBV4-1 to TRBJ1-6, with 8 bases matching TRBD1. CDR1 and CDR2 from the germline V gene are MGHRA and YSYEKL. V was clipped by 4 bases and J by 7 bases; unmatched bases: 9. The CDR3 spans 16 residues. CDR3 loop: CASSREGQAKNSPLHF. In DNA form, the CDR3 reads TGCGCCAGCAGCCGAGAGGGACAGGCGAAGAATTCACCCCTCCACTTT.

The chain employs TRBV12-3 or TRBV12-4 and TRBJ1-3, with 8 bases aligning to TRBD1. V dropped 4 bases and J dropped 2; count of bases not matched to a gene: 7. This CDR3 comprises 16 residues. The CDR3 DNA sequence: TGTGCCAGCAGTTCGCTACAGGGGGTCGCTGGAAACACCATATATTTT. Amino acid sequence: CASSSLQGVAGNTIYF.

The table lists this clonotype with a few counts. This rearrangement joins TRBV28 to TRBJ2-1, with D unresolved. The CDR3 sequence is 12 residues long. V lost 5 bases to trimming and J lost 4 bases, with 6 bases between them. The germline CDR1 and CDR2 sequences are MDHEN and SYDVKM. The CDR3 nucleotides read TGTGCCAGCAGTACGAGGTACAATGAGCAGTTCTTC. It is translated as CASSTRYNEQFF.

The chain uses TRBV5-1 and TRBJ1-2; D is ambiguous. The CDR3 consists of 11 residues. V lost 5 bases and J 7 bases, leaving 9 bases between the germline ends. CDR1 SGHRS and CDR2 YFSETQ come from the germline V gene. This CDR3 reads CASREEGGYTF. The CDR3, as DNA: TGCGCCAGCAGAGAAGAAGGTGGCTACACCTTC.

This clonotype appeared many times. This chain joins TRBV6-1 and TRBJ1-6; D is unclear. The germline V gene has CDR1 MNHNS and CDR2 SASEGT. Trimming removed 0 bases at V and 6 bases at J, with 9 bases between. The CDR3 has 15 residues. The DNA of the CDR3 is TGTGCCAGCAGTGAAGCTTTGACGCGTAATTCACCCCTCCACTTT. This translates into CASSEALTRNSPLHF.

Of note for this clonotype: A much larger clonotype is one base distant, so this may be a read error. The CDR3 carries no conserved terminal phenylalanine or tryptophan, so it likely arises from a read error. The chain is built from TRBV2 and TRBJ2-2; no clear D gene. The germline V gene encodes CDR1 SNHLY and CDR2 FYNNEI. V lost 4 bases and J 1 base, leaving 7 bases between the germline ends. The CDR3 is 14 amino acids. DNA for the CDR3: TGTGCCAGCAGTGGTCAACGGAACACCGGGGAGCTGTTTTCT. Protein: CASSGQRNTGELFS.

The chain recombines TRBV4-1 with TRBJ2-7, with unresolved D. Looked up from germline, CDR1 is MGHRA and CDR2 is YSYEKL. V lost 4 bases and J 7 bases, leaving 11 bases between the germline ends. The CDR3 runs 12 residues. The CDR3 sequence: CASSLPRREQYF. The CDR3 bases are TGCGCCAGCAGCCTACCTCGGCGAGAGCAGTACTTC.

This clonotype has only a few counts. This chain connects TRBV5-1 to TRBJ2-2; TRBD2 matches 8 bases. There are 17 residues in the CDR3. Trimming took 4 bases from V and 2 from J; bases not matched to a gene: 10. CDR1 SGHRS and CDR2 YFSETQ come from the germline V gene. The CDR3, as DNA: TGCGCCAGCAGCCTCTGGTCAGCGGGAGTCAACACCGGGGAGCTGTTTTTT. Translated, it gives CASSLWSAGVNTGELFF.

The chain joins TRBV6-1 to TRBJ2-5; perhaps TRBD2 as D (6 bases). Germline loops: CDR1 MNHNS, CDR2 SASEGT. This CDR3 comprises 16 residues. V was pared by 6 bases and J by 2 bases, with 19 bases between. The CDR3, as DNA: TGTGCCAGCAGCCTAGGGGCTAGCGCTGGACAAGAGACCCAGTACTTC. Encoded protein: CASSLGASAGQETQYF.

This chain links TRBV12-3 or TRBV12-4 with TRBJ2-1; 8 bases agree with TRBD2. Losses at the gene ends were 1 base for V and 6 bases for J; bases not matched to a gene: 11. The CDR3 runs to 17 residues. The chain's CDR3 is CASSLVGGTSGRNEQFF. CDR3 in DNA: TGTGCCAGCAGTTTAGTCGGCGGCACTAGCGGACGCAATGAGCAGTTCTTC.

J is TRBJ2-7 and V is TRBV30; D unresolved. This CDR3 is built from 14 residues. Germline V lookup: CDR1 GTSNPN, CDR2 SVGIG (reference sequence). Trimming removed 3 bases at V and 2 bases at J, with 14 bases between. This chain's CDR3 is CAWRALEQPYEQYF. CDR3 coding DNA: TGTGCCTGGAGGGCCCTGGAACAGCCCTACGAGCAGTACTTC.

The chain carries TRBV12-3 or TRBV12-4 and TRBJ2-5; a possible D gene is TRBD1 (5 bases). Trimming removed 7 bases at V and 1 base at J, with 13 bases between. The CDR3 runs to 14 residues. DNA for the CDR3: TGTGCCAGCAACTTCCAGGGTTTCCAAGAGACCCAGTACTTC. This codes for CASNFQGFQETQYF.

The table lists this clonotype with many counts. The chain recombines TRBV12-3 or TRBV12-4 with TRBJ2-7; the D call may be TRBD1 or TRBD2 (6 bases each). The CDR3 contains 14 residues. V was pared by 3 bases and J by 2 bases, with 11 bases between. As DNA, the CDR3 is TGTGCCAGCAGTTTTTCCGGGGGCCCCTACGAGCAGTACTTC. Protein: CASSFSGGPYEQYF.

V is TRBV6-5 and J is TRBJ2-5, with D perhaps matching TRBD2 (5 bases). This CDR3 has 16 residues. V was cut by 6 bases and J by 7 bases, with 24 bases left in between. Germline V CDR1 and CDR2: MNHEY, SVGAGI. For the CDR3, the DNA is TGTGCCAGCAGCTCCTCCTTACGGGATCGAAGGTCGACCCAGTACTTC. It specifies CASSSSLRDRRSTQYF.

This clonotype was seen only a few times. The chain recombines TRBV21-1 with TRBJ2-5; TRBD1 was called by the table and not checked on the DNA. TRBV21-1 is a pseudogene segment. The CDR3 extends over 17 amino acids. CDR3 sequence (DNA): TGTGCCAGCAGCAAAGTACGGGACAGGGGCCTGTGGGAGACCCAGTACTTC. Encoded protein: CASSKVRDRGLWETQYF.

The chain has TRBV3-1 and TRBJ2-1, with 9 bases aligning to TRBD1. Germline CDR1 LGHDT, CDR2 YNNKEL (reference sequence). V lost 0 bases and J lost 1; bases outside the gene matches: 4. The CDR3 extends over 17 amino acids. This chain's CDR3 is CASSQETGGISYNEQFF. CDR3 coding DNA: TGTGCCAGCAGCCAAGAGACAGGGGGGATATCCTACAATGAGCAGTTCTTC.

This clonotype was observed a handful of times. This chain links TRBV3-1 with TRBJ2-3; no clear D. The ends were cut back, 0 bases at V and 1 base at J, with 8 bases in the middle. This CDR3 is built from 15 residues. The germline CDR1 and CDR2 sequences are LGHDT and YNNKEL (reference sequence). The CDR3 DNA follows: TGTGCCAGCAGCCAAGATCAAGTGGGCACAGATACGCAGTATTTT. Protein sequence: CASSQDQVGTDTQYF.

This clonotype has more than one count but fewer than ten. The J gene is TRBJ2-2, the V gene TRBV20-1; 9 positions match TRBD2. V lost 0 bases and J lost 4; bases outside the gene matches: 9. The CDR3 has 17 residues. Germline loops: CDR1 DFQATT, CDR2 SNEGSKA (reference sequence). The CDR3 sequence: CSARDALAGVRTGELFF. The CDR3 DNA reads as TGCAGTGCTAGAGATGCACTAGCGGGTGTCCGCACCGGGGAGCTGTTTTTT.

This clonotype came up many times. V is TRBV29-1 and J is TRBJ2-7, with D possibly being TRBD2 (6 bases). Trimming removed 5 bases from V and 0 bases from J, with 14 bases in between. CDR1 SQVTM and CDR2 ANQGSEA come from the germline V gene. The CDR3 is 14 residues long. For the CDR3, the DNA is TGCAGCGTTACGGGGACTCTAAGCTCCTACGAGCAGTACTTC. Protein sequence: CSVTGTLSSYEQYF.

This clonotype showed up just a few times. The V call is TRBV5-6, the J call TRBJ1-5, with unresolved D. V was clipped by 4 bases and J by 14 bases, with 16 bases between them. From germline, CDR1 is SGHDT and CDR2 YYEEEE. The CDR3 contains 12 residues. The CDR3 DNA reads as TGTGCCAGCAGCACGGACGGTAAAAGGGAGCATTTT. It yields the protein CASSTDGKREHF.

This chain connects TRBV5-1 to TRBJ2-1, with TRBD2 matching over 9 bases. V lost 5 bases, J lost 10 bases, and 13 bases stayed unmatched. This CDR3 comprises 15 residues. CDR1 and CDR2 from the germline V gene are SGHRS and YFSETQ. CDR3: CASRMAGGPAGEQFF. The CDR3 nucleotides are TGCGCCAGCAGAATGGCGGGAGGGCCGGCGGGGGAGCAGTTCTTC.

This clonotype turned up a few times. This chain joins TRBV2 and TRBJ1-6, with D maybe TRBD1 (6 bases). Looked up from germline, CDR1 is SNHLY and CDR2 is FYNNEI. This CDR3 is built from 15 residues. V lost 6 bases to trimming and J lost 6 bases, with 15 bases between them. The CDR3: CASRAAGDRNSPLHF. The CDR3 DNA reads TGTGCCAGCAGGGCTGCAGGGGATCGTAATTCACCCCTCCACTTT.

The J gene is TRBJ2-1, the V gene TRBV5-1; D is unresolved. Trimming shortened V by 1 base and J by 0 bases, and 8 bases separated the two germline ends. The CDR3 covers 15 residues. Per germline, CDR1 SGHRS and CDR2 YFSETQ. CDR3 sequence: CASSLQASSYNEQFF. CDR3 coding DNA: TGCGCCAGCAGCTTGCAAGCTAGCTCCTACAATGAGCAGTTCTTC.

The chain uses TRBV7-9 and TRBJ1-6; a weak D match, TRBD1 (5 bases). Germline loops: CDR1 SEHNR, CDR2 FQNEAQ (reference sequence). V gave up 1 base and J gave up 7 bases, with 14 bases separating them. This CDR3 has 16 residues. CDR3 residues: CASSLGVGTGNSPLHF. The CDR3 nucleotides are TGTGCCAGCAGCTTAGGAGTTGGGACGGGAAATTCACCCCTCCACTTT.